This TCR beta chain was observed in a study of cytomegalovirus exposure and HLA in healthy donors. Study results and limitations: In a later analysis, a missense DCLRE1C variant was linked to TCR beta V- and J-gene trimming.

In the PCR, 60 Vbeta and 13 Jbeta primers were used. Only in-frame clones appear in the TCRdb table, and some are missing; sequencing was by immunoSEQ multiplex PCR. Of about 120,000 clones in the sample, over 65% were seen once. The V end was cut by 2 bases, the J end by 5 bases, with 12 bases between. This CDR3 is built from 14 residues. The germline V gene encodes CDR1 LGHNT and CDR2 FRNRAP. To note about this clone: No antigen is known for it.

The V gene is TRBV12-5, the J gene TRBJ1-1; D not resolved. Sample: PBMCs. This TCR was sampled from a man younger than 35 in good health and CMV-seronegative. CDR3 region: CASGLISVLTEAFF. CDR3 sequence (DNA): TGTGCTAGTGGTTTGATTAGTGTGTTGACTGAAGCTTTCTTT.